The rows below give T cell receptor beta chains drawn from one sample of a study of T cells in Graves' hyperthyroidism and ophthalmopathy. TCRdb used MiXCR to reprocess the multiplex PCR reads, holding one entry per CDR3 protein. This table has about 840,000 distinct CDR3 sequences, approximately 40% appearing once. Sequencing used blood. These receptors were obtained from a young man with Graves' hyperthyroidism. The CDR3 runs from the conserved cysteine through the conserved F or W. Clone size is shown for a subset of rows, as once, few, many or a class of expanded clone.

size: many
J: TRBJ2-5
V: TRBV2
length: 15
CDR3: CASTNRGDYAETQYF

size: .
J: TRBJ2-2
V: TRBV10-3
length: 15
CDR3: CASRPGQVNTGELFF

size: .
J: TRBJ2-6
V: TRBV15
length: 13
CDR3: CATQGSGANVLTF

size: .
J: TRBJ1-5
V: TRBV10-3
length: 15
CDR3: CAIRLAGDSNQPQHF

size: many
J: TRBJ1-1
V: TRBV4-1
length: 13
CDR3: CASSQGRDTEAFF

size: many
J: TRBJ2-5
V: TRBV2
length: 14
CDR3: CASRQGHLQETQYF

size: .
J: TRBJ2-7
V: TRBV19
length: 16
CDR3: CASSMKGGRSPYEQYF

size: few
J: TRBJ2-7
V: TRBV7-9
length: 15
CDR3: CASSQHGTATYEQYF

size: many
J: TRBJ2-2
V: TRBV11-2
length: 13
CDR3: CASSSLVTGELFF

size: .
J: TRBJ2-2
V: TRBV7-2
length: 17
CDR3: CASSLGLGGAKTGELFF

size: .
J: TRBJ1-5
V: TRBV20-1
length: 14
CDR3: CSAWKQGHRRPQHF

size: many
J: TRBJ2-7
V: TRBV2
length: 15
CDR3: CASSAPGEWWHEQYF

size: many
J: TRBJ1-2
V: TRBV5-1
length: 11
CDR3: CASSSGQAYTF

size: .
J: TRBJ1-2
V: TRBV7-2
length: 15
CDR3: CASSLSTGAANGYTF

size: few
J: TRBJ1-4
V: TRBV5-1
length: 15
CDR3: CASSDGIEGYEKLFF

size: few
J: TRBJ1-2
V: TRBV7-8
length: 14
CDR3: CASSLAQGTKGYTF

size: .
J: TRBJ1-6
V: TRBV19
length: 14
CDR3: CASSRENGISPLHF

size: many
J: TRBJ1-2
V: TRBV5-1
length: 13
CDR3: CASSGDSGYGYTF

size: .
J: TRBJ1-5
V: TRBV19
length: 15
CDR3: CASSIQAAGNQPQHF

size: .
J: TRBJ1-5
V: TRBV4-1
length: 14
CDR3: CASSQVAGVQPQHF